This T cell receptor beta chain originates from a study of tumor and adjacent non-tumor tissue in lung cancer. Study at large: The cohort had around twelve adenocarcinoma, a couple of squamous cell and 1 small cell patients. Findings and caveats of the study: Significantly higher TCR diversity was found in tumor than normal lung.

Notes on this clonotype: Its antigen is not identified. Sequence at one end of the junction differs from germline and may be a read error.

Germline-derived CDR1 and CDR2 are SGHAT and FQNNGV. The CDR3 runs to 15 residues. The library came from three nested PCR rounds adapted from ARM-PCR protocols. MiXCR, applied by TCRdb to the multiplex PCR reads, yields one record per CDR3 protein. Counted here are over 100,000 distinct CDR3 sequences, more than 70% occurring once; the ten biggest clones make up about 40%. RNA was extracted from bulk tissue without any cell sorting. The rearrangement uses TRBV11-2 and TRBJ2-7; 12 nucleotides match TRBD2. The TCR was taken from an older woman with non-small cell lung cancer. Sequenced sample: lung tumor tissue. CDR3 loop: CAGSYGTSGCYEQYF. The CDR3 DNA reads as TGTGCCGGCAGCTACGGGACTAGCGGGTGCTACGAGCAGTACTTT.